These T cell receptor beta chains were read from a single sample in a study of vaccination and CD4 T cells after COVID-19. From the PCR reads, TCRdb called clonotypes with MiXCR, one entry per CDR3 protein. The table includes approximately 11,000 distinct CDR3 sequences, about 75% detected once. Their cognate antigens are unknown. Specimen: CD4+ T cells from blood, cultured in vitro. These receptors were taken from a human donor who had recovered from COVID-19. CDR3s include the opening cysteine and the closing phenylalanine or tryptophan. Fields, in order: CDR3 DNA, CDR3 protein, D gene, V gene, J gene, clone size, CDR3 length. A D gene is named only where the DNA matches it firmly. Expanded clones get a size class; other rows say once, few or many, or leave the size out.

cdr3_nt: TGTGCCAGCAGCTCTAACTATGGCTACACCTTC; cdr3_aa: CASSSNYGYTF; d_call: .; v_call: TRBV6-1; j_call: TRBJ1-2; clone_size: .; cdr3_length: 11
cdr3_nt: TGCAGTGCACCCTCAGATTTGAACACCGGGGAGCTGTTTTTT; cdr3_aa: CSAPSDLNTGELFF; d_call: .; v_call: TRBV20-1; j_call: TRBJ2-2; clone_size: .; cdr3_length: 14
cdr3_nt: TGCGCCAGCAGCTTGGGTGACAGGCCTGTTGACGAGCAGTACTTC; cdr3_aa: CASSLGDRPVDEQYF; d_call: .; v_call: TRBV5-1; j_call: TRBJ2-7; clone_size: .; cdr3_length: 15
cdr3_nt: TGTGCCAGCAGTCATAGACAAAAGAACACTGAAGCTTTCTTT; cdr3_aa: CASSHRQKNTEAFF; d_call: .; v_call: TRBV27; j_call: TRBJ1-1; clone_size: .; cdr3_length: 14
cdr3_nt: TGCGCCAGCAGCTTGGTCCGGGCCGGTAGCTCCTACGAGCAGTACTTC; cdr3_aa: CASSLVRAGSSYEQYF; d_call: .; v_call: TRBV5-1; j_call: TRBJ2-7; clone_size: .; cdr3_length: 16
cdr3_nt: TGCAGTGCCACGATTTGGGGGGGCGCAGCATATGGCTACACCTTC; cdr3_aa: CSATIWGGAAYGYTF; d_call: .; v_call: TRBV20-1; j_call: TRBJ1-2; clone_size: .; cdr3_length: 15
cdr3_nt: TGTGCCACCAGTGACCGGCGATCGTCCGACGGAGAGACCCAGTACTTC; cdr3_aa: CATSDRRSSDGETQYF; d_call: .; v_call: TRBV24-1; j_call: TRBJ2-5; clone_size: .; cdr3_length: 16
cdr3_nt: TGTGCCACCAGTGACACCGGACTAGCGCCTTTGCAGTATTTT; cdr3_aa: CATSDTGLAPLQYF; d_call: TRBD2; v_call: TRBV24-1; j_call: TRBJ2-3; clone_size: .; cdr3_length: 14
cdr3_nt: TGCAGTGCTACCAATCCCACCGGGGAGCTGTTTTTT; cdr3_aa: CSATNPTGELFF; d_call: .; v_call: TRBV20-1; j_call: TRBJ2-2; clone_size: once; cdr3_length: 12
cdr3_nt: TGTGCCAGCAGTCCCCAACGACACTACCCAGGCGGGACTGAAGCTTTCTTT; cdr3_aa: CASSPQRHYPGGTEAFF; d_call: .; v_call: TRBV28; j_call: TRBJ1-1; clone_size: .; cdr3_length: 17
cdr3_nt: TGTGCCAGCAGTTTTCGGGATGGCTACACCTTC; cdr3_aa: CASSFRDGYTF; d_call: .; v_call: TRBV28; j_call: TRBJ1-2; clone_size: .; cdr3_length: 11
cdr3_nt: TGTGCCAGCAGTTCCCCGGACAGGGGTGGCACCGGGGAGCTGTTTTTT; cdr3_aa: CASSSPDRGGTGELFF; d_call: TRBD1; v_call: TRBV27; j_call: TRBJ2-2; clone_size: few; cdr3_length: 16
cdr3_nt: TGTGCCAGCAGCGTACGGCTAGCGGGATCGACCGGGGAGCTGTTTTTT; cdr3_aa: CASSVRLAGSTGELFF; d_call: TRBD2; v_call: TRBV9; j_call: TRBJ2-2; clone_size: .; cdr3_length: 16
cdr3_nt: TGTGCCAGCAAAGCCCCGGGGCAAGAGACCCAGTACTTC; cdr3_aa: CASKAPGQETQYF; d_call: .; v_call: TRBV11-2; j_call: TRBJ2-5; clone_size: .; cdr3_length: 13
cdr3_nt: TGCGCCAGCAGCTTTATATTAGCGGGCGAGACCCAGTACTTC; cdr3_aa: CASSFILAGETQYF; d_call: TRBD2; v_call: TRBV5-1; j_call: TRBJ2-5; clone_size: .; cdr3_length: 14
cdr3_nt: TGCGCCAGCAGCTTGAGCTGGGGGAGTCAAGAGACCCAGTACTTC; cdr3_aa: CASSLSWGSQETQYF; d_call: .; v_call: TRBV5-1; j_call: TRBJ2-5; clone_size: few; cdr3_length: 15
cdr3_nt: TGTGCCAGCAGTTTAACCGGGACAGGGCCTTATAGCAATCAGCCCCGGCATTTT; cdr3_aa: CASSLTGTGPYSNQPRHF; d_call: TRBD1; v_call: TRBV12-3/TRBV12-4; j_call: TRBJ1-5; clone_size: .; cdr3_length: 18
cdr3_nt: TGTGCCAGCAGCACCAGGGATAGCAATCAGCCCCAGCATTTT; cdr3_aa: CASSTRDSNQPQHF; d_call: .; v_call: TRBV7-9; j_call: TRBJ1-5; clone_size: .; cdr3_length: 14
cdr3_nt: TGTGCCAGCAGTACCCCGACAGGGAATAATCAGCCCCAGCATTTT; cdr3_aa: CASSTPTGNNQPQHF; d_call: TRBD1; v_call: TRBV6-1; j_call: TRBJ1-5; clone_size: .; cdr3_length: 15
cdr3_nt: TGTGCCAGCAGCTTTCCGGGACTAGCGGGAAACAATGAGCAGTTCTTC; cdr3_aa: CASSFPGLAGNNEQFF; d_call: TRBD2; v_call: TRBV7-9; j_call: TRBJ2-1; clone_size: .; cdr3_length: 16
cdr3_nt: TGTGCCAGCAGCTTTAAAGCAGCGGTTTACCAAGAGACCCAGTACTTC; cdr3_aa: CASSFKAAVYQETQYF; d_call: .; v_call: TRBV7-9; j_call: TRBJ2-5; clone_size: .; cdr3_length: 16
cdr3_nt: TGTGCCAGCAGTCCCCGAGCCGGCACGCTCTATGGCTACACCTTC; cdr3_aa: CASSPRAGTLYGYTF; d_call: .; v_call: TRBV6-2/TRBV6-3; j_call: TRBJ1-2; clone_size: large; cdr3_length: 15
cdr3_nt: TGTGCCAGCAGTCTTAGGGACAACTATGGCTACACCTTC; cdr3_aa: CASSLRDNYGYTF; d_call: .; v_call: TRBV6-1; j_call: TRBJ1-2; clone_size: .; cdr3_length: 13
cdr3_nt: TGTGCCAGCAGTGATGAAGGACAGGGACAAGAGACCCAGTACTTC; cdr3_aa: CASSDEGQGQETQYF; d_call: TRBD1; v_call: TRBV25-1; j_call: TRBJ2-5; clone_size: once; cdr3_length: 15
cdr3_nt: TGTGCCAGCAGTCTAGCGGGAGCCTACTACAATGAGCAGTTCTTC; cdr3_aa: CASSLAGAYYNEQFF; d_call: TRBD2; v_call: TRBV6-1; j_call: TRBJ2-1; clone_size: .; cdr3_length: 15
cdr3_nt: TGTGCCAGCAGCTTCGGGGGGGTCACTGAAGCTTTCTTT; cdr3_aa: CASSFGGVTEAFF; d_call: .; v_call: TRBV5-5; j_call: TRBJ1-1; clone_size: once; cdr3_length: 13
cdr3_nt: TGTGCCAGCAGTTGGGATGACTATGGCTACACCTTC; cdr3_aa: CASSWDDYGYTF; d_call: .; v_call: TRBV28; j_call: TRBJ1-2; clone_size: .; cdr3_length: 12
cdr3_nt: TGTGCCAGCAGCTTATCCTATCGGGCATTGGAGACCCAGTACTTC; cdr3_aa: CASSLSYRALETQYF; d_call: .; v_call: TRBV7-2; j_call: TRBJ2-5; clone_size: .; cdr3_length: 15
cdr3_nt: TGTGCCAGCAGTCCGGACAGCGGATATGGCTACACCTTC; cdr3_aa: CASSPDSGYGYTF; d_call: .; v_call: TRBV6-1; j_call: TRBJ1-2; clone_size: once; cdr3_length: 13
cdr3_nt: TGTGCCAGCAGTTTAAGTCGCAGGTTGAATCCGCCCCAGCATTTT; cdr3_aa: CASSLSRRLNPPQHF; d_call: .; v_call: TRBV12-3/TRBV12-4; j_call: TRBJ1-5; clone_size: .; cdr3_length: 15
cdr3_nt: TGTGCCAGCCTAACCGGGACCTCGAACACTGAAGCTTTCTTT; cdr3_aa: CASLTGTSNTEAFF; d_call: .; v_call: TRBV18; j_call: TRBJ1-1; clone_size: .; cdr3_length: 14
cdr3_nt: TGTGCCAGTAGTATAGAACCCGGACTGTTGATCCACTTT; cdr3_aa: CASSIEPGLLIHF; d_call: .; v_call: TRBV19; j_call: TRBJ1-6; clone_size: .; cdr3_length: 13
cdr3_nt: TGTGCCAGCGGGCAGCCGGCGAATAATTCACCCCTCCACTTT; cdr3_aa: CASGQPANNSPLHF; d_call: .; v_call: TRBV6-1; j_call: TRBJ1-6; clone_size: .; cdr3_length: 14
cdr3_nt: TGTGCCAGCAGCTTGGGGTTCTCCTACGAGCAGTACTTC; cdr3_aa: CASSLGFSYEQYF; d_call: .; v_call: TRBV5-4; j_call: TRBJ2-7; clone_size: .; cdr3_length: 13
cdr3_nt: TGTGCCTGGAGCGAGGACTGGAACACCGGGGAGCTGTTTTTT; cdr3_aa: CAWSEDWNTGELFF; d_call: .; v_call: TRBV30; j_call: TRBJ2-2; clone_size: .; cdr3_length: 14
cdr3_nt: TGTGCCAGCAGCCAAGAGCCGGCAGGTCAGAGCCGGGAACTGTTTTTT; cdr3_aa: CASSQEPAGQSRELFF; d_call: .; v_call: TRBV4-2; j_call: TRBJ1-4; clone_size: .; cdr3_length: 16
cdr3_nt: TGTGCCAGCAGCAGTATCGTGGGAGAGACCCAGTACTTC; cdr3_aa: CASSSIVGETQYF; d_call: .; v_call: TRBV21-1; j_call: TRBJ2-5; clone_size: .; cdr3_length: 13
cdr3_nt: TGTGCCAGCAGTTTTGGTCAGGGTACTTCACCCCTCCACTTT; cdr3_aa: CASSFGQGTSPLHF; d_call: .; v_call: TRBV12-3/TRBV12-4; j_call: TRBJ1-6; clone_size: .; cdr3_length: 14
cdr3_nt: TGCAGTGCTTTGACTAGCGGGAGAATAACAGATACGCAGTATTTT; cdr3_aa: CSALTSGRITDTQYF; d_call: TRBD2; v_call: TRBV20-1; j_call: TRBJ2-3; clone_size: .; cdr3_length: 15
cdr3_nt: TGCAGCGTACGGACAGGGGTGGCAGATACGCAGTATTTT; cdr3_aa: CSVRTGVADTQYF; d_call: TRBD1; v_call: TRBV29-1; j_call: TRBJ2-3; clone_size: .; cdr3_length: 13
cdr3_nt: TGTGCCAGCAGTGTACATGGAAACACCATATATTTT; cdr3_aa: CASSVHGNTIYF; d_call: .; v_call: TRBV12-3/TRBV12-4; j_call: TRBJ1-3; clone_size: .; cdr3_length: 12
cdr3_nt: TGCAGTGCTAGGAAAAGGGGGGTAGGCTATGGCTACACCTTC; cdr3_aa: CSARKRGVGYGYTF; d_call: .; v_call: TRBV20-1; j_call: TRBJ1-2; clone_size: .; cdr3_length: 14
cdr3_nt: TGTGCCAGCATGGGTAGCGGGCCGATCTCCTACAATGAGCAGTTCTTC; cdr3_aa: CASMGSGPISYNEQFF; d_call: TRBD2; v_call: TRBV27; j_call: TRBJ2-1; clone_size: few; cdr3_length: 16
cdr3_nt: TGTGCCAGCAGGGGGACAGCGAACTATGGCTACACCTTC; cdr3_aa: CASRGTANYGYTF; d_call: TRBD1; v_call: TRBV6-1; j_call: TRBJ1-2; clone_size: once; cdr3_length: 13
cdr3_nt: TGTGCCAGCACTAGGGACTCCTTGCGGGGCGGGGAGCTGTTTTTT; cdr3_aa: CASTRDSLRGGELFF; d_call: .; v_call: TRBV28; j_call: TRBJ2-2; clone_size: .; cdr3_length: 15
cdr3_nt: TGTGCCAGCAGTGTCGACGGACACATGAACACTGAAGCTTTCTTT; cdr3_aa: CASSVDGHMNTEAFF; d_call: .; v_call: TRBV28; j_call: TRBJ1-1; clone_size: .; cdr3_length: 15
cdr3_nt: TGTGCCAGCAGCTTGGACGGATACACAGATACGCAGTATTTT; cdr3_aa: CASSLDGYTDTQYF; d_call: .; v_call: TRBV2; j_call: TRBJ2-3; clone_size: .; cdr3_length: 14
cdr3_nt: TGTGCCAGCAGTGTAGAGTCCAGGGGCGGCTACACCTTC; cdr3_aa: CASSVESRGGYTF; d_call: .; v_call: TRBV6-1; j_call: TRBJ1-2; clone_size: .; cdr3_length: 13
cdr3_nt: TGTGCCAGCAGTTACCGCGGGGAGAGAGGCTACACCTTC; cdr3_aa: CASSYRGERGYTF; d_call: .; v_call: TRBV6-2/TRBV6-3; j_call: TRBJ1-2; clone_size: .; cdr3_length: 13
cdr3_nt: TGTGCCAGCAGCCCCGGGACAGGGCGTACTGAAGCTTTCTTT; cdr3_aa: CASSPGTGRTEAFF; d_call: TRBD1; v_call: TRBV7-9; j_call: TRBJ1-1; clone_size: .; cdr3_length: 14
cdr3_nt: TGCGCCAGCAGCTTGGGAGATCGGGGGGCGGACACTGAAGCTTTCTTT; cdr3_aa: CASSLGDRGADTEAFF; d_call: .; v_call: TRBV5-1; j_call: TRBJ1-1; clone_size: .; cdr3_length: 16
cdr3_nt: TGTGCCAGTAGTATGGGTGAGGGGGGGGACTATGGCTACACCTTC; cdr3_aa: CASSMGEGGDYGYTF; d_call: .; v_call: TRBV19; j_call: TRBJ1-2; clone_size: once; cdr3_length: 15
cdr3_nt: TGCAGTGCGCTGGGGAATGGTGGCTACACCTTC; cdr3_aa: CSALGNGGYTF; d_call: .; v_call: TRBV20-1; j_call: TRBJ1-2; clone_size: .; cdr3_length: 11
cdr3_nt: TGTGCCACCGCCACCGGGACTAGCGGGGGCCCTAGCTCCCACGAGCAGTACTTC; cdr3_aa: CATATGTSGGPSSHEQYF; d_call: TRBD2; v_call: TRBV12-3/TRBV12-4; j_call: TRBJ2-7; clone_size: .; cdr3_length: 18
cdr3_nt: TGTGCCAGCAGTTTCGGACTGCTAACCTACGAGCAGTACTTC; cdr3_aa: CASSFGLLTYEQYF; d_call: .; v_call: TRBV28; j_call: TRBJ2-7; clone_size: .; cdr3_length: 14
cdr3_nt: TGCAGTGCTAAGGGAAGGCACACAGATACGCAGTATTTT; cdr3_aa: CSAKGRHTDTQYF; d_call: .; v_call: TRBV20-1; j_call: TRBJ2-3; clone_size: .; cdr3_length: 13
cdr3_nt: TGTGCCACCAGCGGCGGGGGTCGGGAGACCCAGTACTTC; cdr3_aa: CATSGGGRETQYF; d_call: TRBD2; v_call: TRBV15; j_call: TRBJ2-5; clone_size: .; cdr3_length: 13
cdr3_nt: TGTGCCAGCGGGACAGGGGGTACAGATACGCAGTATTTT; cdr3_aa: CASGTGGTDTQYF; d_call: TRBD1; v_call: TRBV6-1; j_call: TRBJ2-3; clone_size: medium-sized; cdr3_length: 13
cdr3_nt: TGTGCCAGCAGTCCACTGACAAGGGGAAACACTGAAGCTTTCTTT; cdr3_aa: CASSPLTRGNTEAFF; d_call: .; v_call: TRBV28; j_call: TRBJ1-1; clone_size: .; cdr3_length: 15
cdr3_nt: TGTGCCAGCAGTTACTCAACAACAGGGGGCGGAGAAAAACTGTTTTTT; cdr3_aa: CASSYSTTGGGEKLFF; d_call: TRBD1; v_call: TRBV6-5; j_call: TRBJ1-4; clone_size: medium-sized; cdr3_length: 16